Given below is one T cell receptor beta chain in context. Per the original data handling: Nucleated cell counts were estimated from reference gene primer amplification. Assay used: immunoSEQ multiplex PCR; TCRdb lists only in-frame clones, some missing. That table supplies the V and J calls and clone size; D and trimming were determined from the DNA. The sample shows about 150,000 clones, 75% to 90% of them seen only once. The sample belongs to a study of blood T cell repertoires in COVID-19. On the study more broadly: Material from acute and convalescent COVID-19 was sourced from the United States, Italy and Spain. PBMCs, B-cell-depleted T cells, or T cells provided the cDNA or gDNA that made up the material.

CDR3 length: 12 amino acids. The germline gives CDR1 SGHTA, CDR2 FQGTGA. Germline trimming cut 6 bases from V and 7 bases from J; bases unmatched to any gene: 6. This rearrangement joins TRBV7-3 to TRBJ2-7, with 7 bases identical to TRBD2. The receptor was derived from a man in his 60s with acute or convalescent COVID-19. The sequencing sample was made of peripheral blood. The CDR3, as DNA: TGTGCCAGCAGTTCCGGGGGGTCGGAGCAGTACTTC. Its protein product is CASSSGGSEQYF.